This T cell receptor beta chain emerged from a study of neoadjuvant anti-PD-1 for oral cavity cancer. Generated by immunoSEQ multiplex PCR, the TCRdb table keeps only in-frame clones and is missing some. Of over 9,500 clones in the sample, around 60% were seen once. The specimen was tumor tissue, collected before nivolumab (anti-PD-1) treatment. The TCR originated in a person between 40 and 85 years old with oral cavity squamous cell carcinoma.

The CDR3 reads CASSFGTWGTYEQYF. For the CDR3, the DNA is TGTGCCAGCAGCTTCGGGACATGGGGGACCTACGAGCAGTACTTC. This rearrangement joins TRBV7-9 to TRBJ2-7; D possibly corresponds to TRBD1 (6 bases). V lost 3 bases and J 2 bases, leaving 14 bases between the germline ends. The CDR3 covers 15 residues. Germline V CDR1 and CDR2: SEHNR, FQNEAQ (reference sequence).